These 14 T cell receptor beta chains originate from one sample sequenced in a study of shared clonotypes between healthy human individuals. TCRdb's copy holds only in-frame clones and misses some; the assay was immunoSEQ multiplex PCR. The table shows roughly 410,000 clones, with about 97% occurring only once. Sequenced input: memory CD8+ T cells sorted from blood. Subset specified: CD45RO+ cells pooled with CCR7-negative TemRA cells. The receptor source for this set is a man aged 25-45 years in good health.

J is TRBJ1-2 and V is TRBV9; no clear D gene. The germline V gene has CDR1 SGDLS and CDR2 YYNGEE. V was trimmed by 1 base and J by 0 bases, leaving 4 bases between them. This CDR3 is built from 13 residues. The CDR3 here is CASSVQTNYGYTF. The DNA for the CDR3 is TGTGCCAGCAGCGTACAAACTAACTATGGCTACACCTTC.

V is TRBV4-2 and J is TRBJ2-7; tentative D call: TRBD1 (6 bases). The CDR3 sequence is 14 residues long. Between the trimmed V and J ends, which lost 5 bases and 5 bases, there was a span of 16 bases. The germline CDR1 and CDR2 sequences are LGHNA and YNFKEQ. In DNA, the CDR3 is TGTGCCAGCAGCTCCCGTCAGGGGATAGACGAGCAGTACTTC. Translating gives CASSSRQGIDEQYF.

The genes are TRBV6-5 and TRBJ1-1; D call uncertain. V lost 5 bases, J lost 4 bases, and 5 bases lay in between. Germline V gene sequence: CDR1 MNHEY, CDR2 SVGAGI. The CDR3 is made up of 11 amino acids. The CDR3 nucleotides read TGTGCCAGCAGTAGCCCCACTGAAGCTTTCTTT. Protein: CASSSPTEAFF.

V is TRBV30 and J is TRBJ1-1; 10 bases map to TRBD1. CDR1 is GTSNPN and CDR2 is SVGIG in the germline V gene (reference sequence). This CDR3 region has 15 residues. The trim removed 4 bases at V and 4 bases at J, leaving 9 bases unmatched. This CDR3 is CAWTLTGTGVTEAFF. The CDR3, as DNA: TGTGCCTGGACCCTGACCGGGACAGGGGTCACTGAAGCTTTCTTT.

The chain employs TRBV2 and TRBJ2-7, with 11 positions matching TRBD1. Germline assignment: CDR1 SNHLY and CDR2 FYNNEI. Germline trimming cut 6 bases from V and 3 bases from J; bases unmatched to any gene: 7. This CDR3 is built from 15 residues. DNA for the CDR3: TGTGCCAGCAGCGTGGACAGGGGGCTCAACTACGAGCAGTACTTC. Translated, it gives CASSVDRGLNYEQYF.

The V gene is TRBV2, the J gene TRBJ1-5; D ambiguous. CDR1 and CDR2 from the germline V gene are SNHLY and FYNNEI. CDR3 length equals 17 residues. V was trimmed by 6 bases and J by 1 base, leaving 19 bases between them. The DNA of the CDR3 is TGTGCCAGCAGAACTCTAGGGCGGGCCGGCAGCAATCAGCCCCAGCATTTT. This sequence encodes CASRTLGRAGSNQPQHF.

The chain joins TRBV5-4 to TRBJ2-1; 8 bases are shared with TRBD1. V lost 4 bases, J lost 8 bases, and 11 bases stayed unmatched. From germline, CDR1 is SGHNT and CDR2 YYREEE (reference sequence). The CDR3 length is 15 residues. The CDR3, as DNA: TGTGCCAGCAGCATTGCCGGGACAGGATTCGATGAGCAGTTCTTC. It specifies CASSIAGTGFDEQFF.

The V gene is TRBV7-9, the J gene TRBJ2-7; 11 bases are shared with TRBD1. The trim removed 5 bases at V and 4 bases at J, leaving 10 bases unmatched. Germline values: CDR1 SEHNR, CDR2 FQNEAQ (reference sequence). This CDR3 is built from 16 residues. Here the CDR3 reads CASSPRPGTGGYEQYF. The CDR3 bases are TGTGCCAGCAGCCCGAGACCAGGGACAGGGGGTTACGAGCAGTACTTC. Based on the CDR3 plus reference TRBV7-9 and TRBJ2-7, the full variable domain is DTGVSQNPRHKITKRGQNVTFRCDPISEHNRLYWYRQTLGQGPEFLTYFQNEAQLEKSRLLSDRFSAERPKGSFSTLEIQRTEQGDSAMYLCASSPRPGTGGYEQYFGPGTRLTVT.

V is TRBV18 and J is TRBJ2-7; TRBD2 might be the D (6 bases). The CDR3 has 15 residues. Deletions cut 6 bases from V and 5 bases from J, with 20 bases between. Germline loops: CDR1 KGHSH, CDR2 LQKENI. The CDR3 sequence is CASSPSAGPEHEQYF. In nucleotides, the CDR3 is TGTGCCAGCTCTCCAAGCGCGGGACCCGAACACGAGCAGTACTTC. Together with reference TRBV18 and TRBJ2-7, the CDR3 gives the full variable domain: NAGVMQNPRHLVRRRGQEARLRCSPMKGHSHVYWYRQLPEEGLKFMVYLQKENIIDESGMPKERFSAEFPKEGPSILRIQQVVRGDSAAYFCASSPSAGPEHEQYFGPGTRLTVT.

The chain is built from TRBV19 and TRBJ1-2; weak D call: TRBD1 (5 bases). The CDR3 totals 14 residues. V was pared by 4 bases and J by 4 bases, with 13 bases between. Germline-derived CDR1 and CDR2 are LNHDA and SQIVND (reference sequence). The CDR3 region is CASSTPGSGYGYTF. CDR3 coding DNA: TGTGCCAGTAGTACGCCAGGGTCGGGCTATGGCTACACCTTC.

CDR3 loop: CASSVDRVREKLFF. In DNA form, the CDR3 reads TGTGCCAGTAGTGTCGACAGGGTCCGGGAAAAACTGTTTTTT. The chain uses TRBV19 and TRBJ1-4, with TRBD1 matching over 7 bases. Germline-derived CDR1 and CDR2 are LNHDA and SQIVND (reference sequence). The CDR3 extends over 14 amino acids. V dropped 5 bases and J dropped 8; count of bases not matched to a gene: 8.

The rearrangement uses TRBV4-1 and TRBJ2-7; possible D gene TRBD2, 6 bases. CDR1 MGHRA and CDR2 YSYEKL come from the germline V gene. The CDR3 contains 18 residues. V gave up 0 bases and J gave up 4 bases, with 22 bases separating them. The CDR3 DNA reads TGCGCCAGCAGCCAAGAAGTCTCCCGTGGCGGGATAAGATACGAGCAGTACTTC. It encodes CASSQEVSRGGIRYEQYF.

CDR3 sequence (DNA): TGTGCCAGCAGTTCGGCGGGGGGGAGCTCCTACAATGAGCAGTTCTTC. Translation gives CASSSAGGSSYNEQFF. The chain joins TRBV28 to TRBJ2-1; TRBD2 matches 9 bases. J was trimmed by 0 bases and V by 4 bases; bases with no gene match: 4. This CDR3 is 16 amino acids long. Germline V gene data show CDR1 as MDHEN and CDR2 as SYDVKM.

Notes on this clone: Other DNA variants within this sample encode the same CDR3. The chain combines TRBV6-5 with TRBJ2-7; tentatively, D is TRBD2 (6 bases). The CDR3 totals 13 residues. Germline loops: CDR1 MNHEY, CDR2 SVGAGI. V was shortened by 2 bases and J by 4 bases, with 9 bases between the two germline ends. The CDR3 loop reads CASSYRRAYEQYF. The CDR3 coding sequence is TGTGCCAGCAGTTACAGGAGGGCATACGAGCAGTACTTC.